This T cell receptor beta chain stems from a study of neurological immune-mediated disorders (dated by TCRdb to between 2017 and 2020). Background on the whole study: Peripheral blood TCR-beta repertoires from HTLV-I-associated myelopathy (HAM/TSP) patients, multiple sclerosis patients and healthy controls were compared by UMI-based sequencing. The 90 to 120 TCR-beta libraries covered PBMC samples along with longitudinal samples, technical triplicates, and paired sorted CD4+ and CD8+ T-cell subsets. Of the 68 subjects in the cohort, about 14 were HAM/TSP patients, some 34 were multiple sclerosis patients, and some 20 were healthy controls.

cDNA was synthesized by template-switch 5'RACE using a primer with a 10-nucleotide random unique molecular identifier that tagged each TCR transcript. Each sequencing run produced over 200 million TCR-beta sequences covering 15-18 subjects. The RNeasy kit was used for extraction of total RNA. The KAPA Real-time Library Amplification kit was used to amplify TCR-beta VDJ regions with primers targeting the TCR constant region and the 5'RACE anchor. A first PCR added sample indexes and Illumina adaptors, after which a second PCR increased the library yield. After Ampure bead purification, the roughly 650 bp TCR product was size-selected on a 2% E-gel SizeSelection system. Library quality was checked on a Bioanalyzer, concentration was measured with Qubit, and libraries were quantified with the Kapa Library Quantification kit before pooling. An Illumina HiSeq 2500 sequenced the libraries paired-end 2 x 150 bp. To increase sequence diversity, roughly 24-32% phiX was spiked into each library pool. In the original analysis: The quality-filtered reads were processed with the UMI-based MiGEC pipeline, whose error correction step removed more than 80% of the raw TCR sequences. IMGT germline references were used for alignment of VDJ genes, and clonotypes were defined by a unique CDR3 amino acid sequence together with V-J genes. Clonal expansion, Shannon diversity, and CDR3 relatedness (CalcPairwiseDistances, ClusterSamples) were evaluated with VDJtools, and phylogenetic trees were built with CLCbio workbench. Clones with at least 8 unique UMIs were defined as expanded, with this threshold being based on coefficient-of-variation modelling across technical triplicates. Through fastp at Q25 and MiXCR, TCRdb rebuilt clones from the public reads, retaining in-frame beta chains. For every CDR3 protein sequence, its rows merge into one entry that carries the most common genes and DNA. These V and J calls are TCRdb output, not the study's own analysis. The table for this sample lists about 84,000 distinct CDR3 sequences; 9% to 12% of them were counted only once. Under 2% of the sample is held by the ten biggest clonotypes.

What the study reported, not specific to this receptor: TCR clonal expansion was greatest in HAM/TSP patients and smallest in MS patients, who ranked below even healthy controls. No identical CDR3 amino acid sequences were found to be shared among expanded clones across subjects, suggesting that TCR-beta repertoires were private in all groups.

The healthy controls were volunteers from a blood bank in Maryland, USA. For unsorted PBMC libraries, 2 million PBMCs were used after storage in RNAlater at -80 degrees C until RNA extraction. Peripheral blood was subjected to Ficoll-Hypaque density gradient centrifugation to isolate PBMCs, which were then cryopreserved in liquid nitrogen. This clonotype was detected many times. Its antigen target is currently unknown. Base qualities were left out, and no much larger clone turns up one base away. According to the germline V gene, CDR1 reads MRHNA and CDR2 reads SNTAGT. CDR3 length: 15 amino acids, cysteine to phenylalanine. Of all the DNA, just the CDR3 is kept, 45 bases in frame from base 1. Relative to germline, V is missing 4 bases and J is missing 0 bases, with 3 bases of the junction outside any gene match.

Sequenced: PBMCs. This TCR was sampled from a man aged 40-49 years in good health. The chain uses TRBV6-4 and TRBJ2-1; 7 central bases correspond to TRBD1. DNA sequence: TGTGCCAGCAGTGGGGACAGCAGCTCCTACAATGAGCAGTTCTTC. This is translated as CASSGDSSSYNEQFF.